This T cell receptor (beta chain) originates from a study of cytomegalovirus exposure and HLA in healthy donors. General study findings and limits: CMV serostatus was the only recorded immune exposure for donors. With further analysis later on, most CMV-associated TCR beta chains appeared HLA-restricted.

V was pared by 5 bases and J by 8 bases, with 15 bases between. Germline CDR1 is SEHNR and CDR2 is FQNEAQ (reference sequence). This CDR3 spans 13 amino acids. The PCR made use of 60 Vbeta and 13 Jbeta primers. Using immunoSEQ multiplex PCR, the repertoire was profiled, and TCRdb retains in-frame clones only, with some absent. The repertoire holds under 200,000 clones, with roughly four fifths as singletons. This clone has more than one count but fewer than ten. The antigen is unknown. Input material: PBMCs. The TCR originated in a woman between 18 and 29 years old in good health and CMV-seronegative. The V gene is TRBV7-9, the J gene TRBJ1-2; D not resolved. The CDR3 here is CASSPEPARGYTF. CDR3 nucleotides: TGTGCCAGCAGCCCCGAGCCAGCGAGGGGCTACACCTTC. Full variable domain (remainder filled in from reference TRBV7-9 and TRBJ1-2): DTGVSQNPRHKITKRGQNVTFRCDPISEHNRLYWYRQTLGQGPEFLTYFQNEAQLEKSRLLSDRFSAERPKGSFSTLEIQRTEQGDSAMYLCASSPEPARGYTFGSGTRLTVV.